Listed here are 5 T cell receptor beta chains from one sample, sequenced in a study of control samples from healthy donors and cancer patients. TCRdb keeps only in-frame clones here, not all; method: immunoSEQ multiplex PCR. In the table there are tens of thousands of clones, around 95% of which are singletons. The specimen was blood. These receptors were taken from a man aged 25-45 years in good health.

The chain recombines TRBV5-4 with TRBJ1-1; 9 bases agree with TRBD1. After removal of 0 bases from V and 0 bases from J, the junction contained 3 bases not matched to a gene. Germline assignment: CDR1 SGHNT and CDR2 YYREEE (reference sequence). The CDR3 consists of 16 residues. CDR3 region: CASSLAGTGMNTEAFF. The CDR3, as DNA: TGTGCCAGCAGCTTGGCCGGGACAGGGATGAACACTGAAGCTTTCTTT.

CDR3 amino acids: CATSRDLGPTDYGYTF. The DNA for the CDR3 is TGTGCCACCAGCAGAGATTTGGGCCCCACTGACTATGGCTACACCTTC. This chain connects TRBV15 to TRBJ1-2, with D uncertain. Trimming took off 0 bases at V and 3 bases at J, with 14 bases between the two ends. This CDR3 is 16 amino acids long. In germline, CDR1 is LNHNV, CDR2 YYDKDF (reference sequence).

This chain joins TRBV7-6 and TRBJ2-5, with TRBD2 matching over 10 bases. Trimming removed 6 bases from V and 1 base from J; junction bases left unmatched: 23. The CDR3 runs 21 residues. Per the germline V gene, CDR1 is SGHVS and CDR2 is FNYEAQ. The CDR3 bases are TGTGCCAGCAGACCTCCTCCTAAGCGGCTAGCGGGAGTAAGAGGCCAAGAGACCCAGTACTTC. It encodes CASRPPPKRLAGVRGQETQYF. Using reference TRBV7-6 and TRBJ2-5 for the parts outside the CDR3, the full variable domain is GAGVSQSPRYKVTKRGQDVALRCDPISGHVSLYWYRQALGQGPEFLTYFNYEAQQDKSGLPNDRFSAERPEGSISTLTIQRTEQRDSAMYRCASRPPPKRLAGVRGQETQYFGPGTRLLVL.

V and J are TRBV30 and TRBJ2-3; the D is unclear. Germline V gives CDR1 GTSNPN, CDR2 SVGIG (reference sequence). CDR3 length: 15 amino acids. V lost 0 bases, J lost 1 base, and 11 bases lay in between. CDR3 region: CAWSVDSGRTDTQYF. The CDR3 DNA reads TGTGCCTGGAGTGTAGATTCAGGCCGCACAGATACGCAGTATTTT.

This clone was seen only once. The CDR3 coding sequence is TGTGCCAGCAGCTTAGATTTGGGAGAGGGCCCCAATGAGCAGTTCTTC. It translates to CASSLDLGEGPNEQFF. The rearrangement uses TRBV7-6 and TRBJ2-1, with a possible D match to TRBD2 (5 bases). V was cut by 1 base and J by 6 bases, with 16 bases left in between. There are 16 residues in the CDR3. The V gene's germline CDR1 is SGHVS and CDR2 FNYEAQ.